These 10 T cell receptor beta chains originate from one sample sequenced in a study of blood T cell repertoires in COVID-19. The protocol was immunoSEQ multiplex PCR, while the TCRdb copy is restricted to in-frame clones and leaves out a portion. The repertoire holds around 100,000 clones, with 75% to 90% as singletons. Sequencing input: peripheral blood. The receptors shown here come from a woman older than 75 with acute or convalescent COVID-19.

The J gene is TRBJ1-4, the V gene TRBV10-3, with TRBD1 matching over 11 bases. The germline V gene encodes CDR1 ENHRY and CDR2 SYGVKD. The CDR3 covers 13 residues. Trimming at V came to 10 bases and at J to 7 bases, leaving 5 bases not matched to a gene. CDR3 sequence: CASGQGAREKLFF. The DNA of the CDR3 is TGTGCCAGCGGACAGGGGGCACGTGAAAAACTGTTTTTT.

This rearrangement joins TRBV5-1 to TRBJ2-5; TRBD1 might be the D (6 bases). The germline gives CDR1 SGHRS, CDR2 YFSETQ. The CDR3 loop spans 16 amino acids. Between the trimmed V and J ends, which lost 4 bases and 2 bases, there was a span of 18 bases. CDR3 nucleotides: TGCGCCAGCAGCCCTATGAACAACAGGGTACAAGAGACCCAGTACTTC. It specifies CASSPMNNRVQETQYF.

The chain has TRBV6-6 and TRBJ2-4; D is unresolved. The CDR3 sequence is 15 residues long. V lost 5 bases and J lost 0, with 11 bases in between. CDR1 is MNHNY and CDR2 is SVGAGI in the germline V gene (reference sequence). This CDR3 is CASSPEQLAKNIQYF. CDR3 bases: TGTGCCAGCAGTCCCGAGCAACTAGCCAAAAACATTCAGTACTTC.

The chain carries TRBV4-3 and TRBJ1-5, with TRBD1 matching 7 bases. This CDR3 has 13 residues. The germline V gene has CDR1 LGHNA and CDR2 YSLEER. Trimming removed 4 bases from V and 9 bases from J; junction bases left unmatched: 6. The CDR3 region is CASSLDRDMPQHF. The CDR3 nucleotides are TGCGCCAGCAGCCTTGACAGGGACATGCCCCAGCATTTT.

The chain uses TRBV5-1 and TRBJ2-7; 12 nucleotides agree with TRBD2. This CDR3 is 15 amino acids long. The V gene end was trimmed by 0 bases and the J gene end by 4 bases; junction bases not matched to a gene: 2. Germline V gives CDR1 SGHRS, CDR2 YFSETQ. The CDR3 protein is CASSLASGGVYEQYF. The CDR3 DNA follows: TGCGCCAGCAGCTTGGCTAGCGGGGGGGTTTACGAGCAGTACTTC.

In this sample, this clone turned up a few times. This sequence joins TRBV5-1 and TRBJ2-5; 7 nucleotides line up with TRBD1. CDR3 length: 14 residues. Trimming took 3 bases from V and 2 from J; bases not matched to a gene: 4. Germline V lookup: CDR1 SGHRS, CDR2 YFSETQ. The DNA of the CDR3 is TGCGCCAGCAGCTATGGGACAGATCAAGAGACCCAGTACTTC. As protein: CASSYGTDQETQYF.

The chain is built from TRBV2 and TRBJ2-2; 15 bases line up with TRBD2. Germline values: CDR1 SNHLY, CDR2 FYNNEI. V was clipped by 5 bases and J by 4 bases; unmatched bases: 5. The CDR3 is made up of 17 amino acids. The CDR3 region is CASSRGLAGGGTGELFF. DNA of the CDR3: TGTGCCAGCAGTCGGGGACTAGCGGGGGGTGGCACCGGGGAGCTGTTTTTT.

This clone was seen a few times. The genes are TRBV24-1 and TRBJ1-3; a weak D match, TRBD1 (6 bases). From germline, CDR1 is KGHDR and CDR2 SFDVKD. Trimming left V 9 bases short and J 3 bases short, with 14 bases between. CDR3 length: 14 residues. CDR3 nucleotide sequence: TGTGCCACCGGCTACAGGGTACTTGGAAACACCATATATTTT. This gives the protein CATGYRVLGNTIYF.

The J gene is TRBJ1-2, the V gene TRBV27, with a tentative D call TRBD1 (6 bases). This CDR3 is 14 amino acids long. V lost 4 bases, J lost 5 bases, and 14 bases lay in between. The germline gives CDR1 MNHEY, CDR2 SMNVEV (reference sequence). The DNA of the CDR3 is TGTGCCAGCAGTTCGTTGGGCCAGGGGTATGGCTACACCTTC. Its protein product is CASSSLGQGYGYTF.

This clone was seen once. This chain connects TRBV24-1 to TRBJ2-2; 7 bases are a match to TRBD1. V shed 1 base and J 1 base; nucleotides not matched to a gene: 5. The CDR3 has 17 amino acids. The germline V gene encodes CDR1 KGHDR and CDR2 SFDVKD. The CDR3 loop is CATSDFRQGVNTGELFF. The CDR3 region has the DNA TGTGCCACCAGTGATTTCCGACAGGGTGTGAACACCGGGGAGCTGTTTTTT.